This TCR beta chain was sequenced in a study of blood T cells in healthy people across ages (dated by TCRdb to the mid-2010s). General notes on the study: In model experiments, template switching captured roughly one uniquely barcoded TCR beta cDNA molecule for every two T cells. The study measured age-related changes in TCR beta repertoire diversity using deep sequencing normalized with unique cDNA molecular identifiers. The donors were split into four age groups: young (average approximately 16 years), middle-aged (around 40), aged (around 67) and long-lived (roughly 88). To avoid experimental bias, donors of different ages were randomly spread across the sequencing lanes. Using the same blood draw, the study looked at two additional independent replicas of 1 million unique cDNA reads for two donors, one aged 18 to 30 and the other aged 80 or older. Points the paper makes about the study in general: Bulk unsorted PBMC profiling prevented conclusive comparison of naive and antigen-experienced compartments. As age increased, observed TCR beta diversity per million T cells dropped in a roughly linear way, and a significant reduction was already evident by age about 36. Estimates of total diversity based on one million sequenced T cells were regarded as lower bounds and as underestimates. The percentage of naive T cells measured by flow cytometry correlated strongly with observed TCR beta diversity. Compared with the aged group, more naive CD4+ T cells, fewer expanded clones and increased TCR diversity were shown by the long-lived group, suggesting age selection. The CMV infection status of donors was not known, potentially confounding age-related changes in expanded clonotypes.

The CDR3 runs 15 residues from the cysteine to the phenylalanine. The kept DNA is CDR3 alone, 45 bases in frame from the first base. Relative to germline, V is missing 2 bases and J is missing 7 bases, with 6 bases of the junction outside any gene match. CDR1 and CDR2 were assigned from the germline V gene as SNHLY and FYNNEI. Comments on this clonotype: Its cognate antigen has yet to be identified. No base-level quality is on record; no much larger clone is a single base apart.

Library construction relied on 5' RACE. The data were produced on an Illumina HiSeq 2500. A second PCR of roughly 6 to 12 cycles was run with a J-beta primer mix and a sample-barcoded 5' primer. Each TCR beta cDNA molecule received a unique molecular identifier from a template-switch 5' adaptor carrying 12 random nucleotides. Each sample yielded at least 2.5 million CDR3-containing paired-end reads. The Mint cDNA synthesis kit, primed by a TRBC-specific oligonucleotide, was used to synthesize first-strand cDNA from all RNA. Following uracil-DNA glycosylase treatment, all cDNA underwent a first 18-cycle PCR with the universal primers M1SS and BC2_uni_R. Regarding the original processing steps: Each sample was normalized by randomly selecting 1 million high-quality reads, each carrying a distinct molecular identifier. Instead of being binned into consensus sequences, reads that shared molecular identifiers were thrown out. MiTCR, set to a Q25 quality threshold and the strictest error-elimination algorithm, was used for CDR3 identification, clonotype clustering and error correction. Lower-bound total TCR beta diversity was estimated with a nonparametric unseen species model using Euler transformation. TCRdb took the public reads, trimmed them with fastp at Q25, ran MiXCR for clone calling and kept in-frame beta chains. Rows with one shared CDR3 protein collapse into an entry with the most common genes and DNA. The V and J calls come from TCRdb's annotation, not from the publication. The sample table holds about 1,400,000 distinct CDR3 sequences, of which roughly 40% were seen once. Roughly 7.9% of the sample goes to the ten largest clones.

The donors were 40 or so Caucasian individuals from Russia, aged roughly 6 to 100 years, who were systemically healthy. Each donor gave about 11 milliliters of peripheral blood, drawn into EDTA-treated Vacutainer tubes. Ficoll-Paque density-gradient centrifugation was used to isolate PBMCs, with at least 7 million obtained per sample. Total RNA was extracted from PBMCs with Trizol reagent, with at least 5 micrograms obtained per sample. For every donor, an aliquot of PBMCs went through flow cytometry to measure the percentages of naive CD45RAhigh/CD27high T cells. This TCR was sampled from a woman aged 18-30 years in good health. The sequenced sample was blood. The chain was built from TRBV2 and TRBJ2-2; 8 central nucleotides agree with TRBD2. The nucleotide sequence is TGTGCCAGCAGTGAACGAGCGGGGGAGGTCGGGGAGCTGTTTTTT. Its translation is CASSERAGEVGELFF. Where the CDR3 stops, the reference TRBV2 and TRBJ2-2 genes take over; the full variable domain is EPEVTQTPSHQVTQMGQEVILRCVPISNHLYFYWYRQILGQKVEFLVSFYNNEISEKSEIFDDQFSVERPDGSNFTLKIRSTKLEDSAMYFCASSERAGEVGELFFGEGSRLTVL.